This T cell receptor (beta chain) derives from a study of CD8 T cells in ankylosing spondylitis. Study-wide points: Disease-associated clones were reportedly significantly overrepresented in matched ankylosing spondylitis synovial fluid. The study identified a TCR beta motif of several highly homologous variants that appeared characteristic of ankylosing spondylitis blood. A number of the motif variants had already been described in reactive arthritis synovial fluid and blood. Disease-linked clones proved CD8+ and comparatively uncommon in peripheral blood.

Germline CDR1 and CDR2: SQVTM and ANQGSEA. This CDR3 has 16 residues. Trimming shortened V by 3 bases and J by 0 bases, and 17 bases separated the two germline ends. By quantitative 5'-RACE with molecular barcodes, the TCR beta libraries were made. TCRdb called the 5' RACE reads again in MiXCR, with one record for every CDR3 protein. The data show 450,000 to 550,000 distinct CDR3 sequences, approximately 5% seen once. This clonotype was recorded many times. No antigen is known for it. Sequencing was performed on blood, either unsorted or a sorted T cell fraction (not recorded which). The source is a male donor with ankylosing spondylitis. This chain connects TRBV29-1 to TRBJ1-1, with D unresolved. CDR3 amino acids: CSVEGYLNEMNTEAFF. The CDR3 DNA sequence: TGCAGCGTTGAGGGATACCTCAATGAAATGAACACTGAAGCTTTCTTT.